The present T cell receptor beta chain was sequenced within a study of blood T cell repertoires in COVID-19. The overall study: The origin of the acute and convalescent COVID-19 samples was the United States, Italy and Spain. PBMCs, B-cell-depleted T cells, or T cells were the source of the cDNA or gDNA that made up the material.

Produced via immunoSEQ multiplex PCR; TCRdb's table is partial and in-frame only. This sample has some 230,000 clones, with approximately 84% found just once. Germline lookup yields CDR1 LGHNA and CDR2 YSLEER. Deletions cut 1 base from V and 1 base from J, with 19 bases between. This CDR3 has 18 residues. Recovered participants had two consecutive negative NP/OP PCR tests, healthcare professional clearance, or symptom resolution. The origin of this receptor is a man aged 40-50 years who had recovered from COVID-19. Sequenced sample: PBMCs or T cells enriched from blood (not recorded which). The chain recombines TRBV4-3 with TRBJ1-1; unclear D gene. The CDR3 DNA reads TGCGCCAGCAGCCAAGTTCTGCCCCGACCTGGGCCGAACACTGAAGCTTTCTTT. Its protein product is CASSQVLPRPGPNTEAFF.